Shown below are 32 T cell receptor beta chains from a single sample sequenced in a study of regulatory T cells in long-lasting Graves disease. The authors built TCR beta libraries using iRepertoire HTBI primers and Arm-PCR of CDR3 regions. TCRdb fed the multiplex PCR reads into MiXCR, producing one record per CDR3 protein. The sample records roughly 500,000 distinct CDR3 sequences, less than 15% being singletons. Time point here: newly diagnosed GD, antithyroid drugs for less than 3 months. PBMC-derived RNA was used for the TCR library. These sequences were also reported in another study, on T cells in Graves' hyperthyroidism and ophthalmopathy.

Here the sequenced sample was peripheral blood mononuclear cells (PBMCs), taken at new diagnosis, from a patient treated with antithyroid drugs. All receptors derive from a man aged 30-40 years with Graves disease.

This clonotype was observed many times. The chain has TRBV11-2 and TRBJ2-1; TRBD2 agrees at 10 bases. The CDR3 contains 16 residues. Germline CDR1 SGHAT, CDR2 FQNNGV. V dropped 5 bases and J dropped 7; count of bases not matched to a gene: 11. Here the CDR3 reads CASSPNLLAGSNEQFF. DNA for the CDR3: TGTGCCAGCAGCCCCAACCTACTAGCGGGATCGAATGAGCAGTTCTTC.

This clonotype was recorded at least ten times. As DNA, the CDR3 is TGTGCCTGGAGTGGGACAGACTACACTGAAGCTTTCTTT. As protein: CAWSGTDYTEAFF. The chain combines TRBV30 with TRBJ1-1; maybe TRBD1 (6 bases). The CDR3 is 13 residues long. The germline V gene has CDR1 GTSNPN and CDR2 SVGIG (reference sequence). Trimming took off 1 base at V and 3 bases at J, with 9 bases between the two ends. Together with reference TRBV30 and TRBJ1-1, the CDR3 gives the full variable domain: SQTIHQWPATLVQPVGSPLSLECTVEGTSNPNLYWYRQAAGRGLQLLFYSVGIGQISSEVPQNLSASRPQDRQFILSSKKLLLSDSGFYLCAWSGTDYTEAFFGQGTRLTVV.

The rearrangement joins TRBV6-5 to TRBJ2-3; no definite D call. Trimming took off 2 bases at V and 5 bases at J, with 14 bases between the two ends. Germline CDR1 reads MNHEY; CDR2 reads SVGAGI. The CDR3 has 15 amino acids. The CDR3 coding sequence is TGTGCCAGCAGTTACGGCGCTCCCCTGGGAGATACGCAGTATTTT. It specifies CASSYGAPLGDTQYF.

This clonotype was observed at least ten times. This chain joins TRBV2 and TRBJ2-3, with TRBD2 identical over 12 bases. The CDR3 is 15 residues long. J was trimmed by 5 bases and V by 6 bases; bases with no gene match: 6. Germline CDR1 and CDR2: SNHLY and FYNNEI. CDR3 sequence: CASRPLAGGGDTQYF. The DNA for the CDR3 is TGTGCCAGCAGACCACTAGCGGGAGGTGGAGATACGCAGTATTTT.

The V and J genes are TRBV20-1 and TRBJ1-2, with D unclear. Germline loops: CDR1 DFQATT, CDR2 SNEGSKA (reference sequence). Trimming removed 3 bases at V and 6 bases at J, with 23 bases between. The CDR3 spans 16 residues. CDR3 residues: CSASPSPDWALNGYTF. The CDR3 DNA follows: TGCAGTGCTAGCCCCTCCCCAGACTGGGCTTTAAATGGCTACACCTTC.

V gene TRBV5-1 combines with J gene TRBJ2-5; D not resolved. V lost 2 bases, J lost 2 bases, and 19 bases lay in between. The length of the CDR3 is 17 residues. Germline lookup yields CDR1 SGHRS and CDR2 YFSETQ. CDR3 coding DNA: TGCGCCAGCAGCTTCCTAAACCTCAAAGCCTCACAAGAGACCCAGTACTTC. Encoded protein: CASSFLNLKASQETQYF.

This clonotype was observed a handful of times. The CDR3 is CAWAPSNEQFF. CDR3 DNA: TGTGCCTGGGCCCCTTCCAATGAGCAGTTCTTC. The V and J genes are TRBV30 and TRBJ2-1; D is unresolved. V dropped 5 bases and J dropped 6 bases, with 8 bases sitting between them. Germline lookup yields CDR1 GTSNPN and CDR2 SVGIG (reference sequence). CDR3 size: 11 residues.

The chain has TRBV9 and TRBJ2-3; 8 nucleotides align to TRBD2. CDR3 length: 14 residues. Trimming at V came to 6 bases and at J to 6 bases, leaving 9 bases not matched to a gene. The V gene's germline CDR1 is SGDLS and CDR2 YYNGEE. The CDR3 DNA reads TGTGCCAGCAACCTCGGGGGGGGCATGGATACGCAGTATTTT. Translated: CASNLGGGMDTQYF. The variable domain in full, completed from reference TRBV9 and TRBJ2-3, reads DSGVTQTPKHLITATGQRVTLRCSPRSGDLSVYWYQQSLDQGLQFLIQYYNGEERAKGNILERFSAQQFPDLHSELNLSSLELGDSALYFCASNLGGGMDTQYFGPGTRLTVL.

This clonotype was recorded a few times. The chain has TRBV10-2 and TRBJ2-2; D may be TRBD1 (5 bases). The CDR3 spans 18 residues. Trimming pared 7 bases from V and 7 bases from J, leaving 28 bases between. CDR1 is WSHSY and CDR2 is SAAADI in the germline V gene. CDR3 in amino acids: CASTRRWFRAASSGELFF. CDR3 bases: TGCGCCAGCACTCGCAGGTGGTTCAGGGCCGCTAGTAGCGGGGAGCTGTTTTTT.

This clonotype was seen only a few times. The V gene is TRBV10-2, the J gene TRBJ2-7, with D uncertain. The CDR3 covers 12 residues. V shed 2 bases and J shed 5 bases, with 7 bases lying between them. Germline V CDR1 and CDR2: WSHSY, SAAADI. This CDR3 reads CASSELTDEQYF. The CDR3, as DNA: TGCGCCAGCAGTGAGCTAACGGACGAGCAGTACTTC.

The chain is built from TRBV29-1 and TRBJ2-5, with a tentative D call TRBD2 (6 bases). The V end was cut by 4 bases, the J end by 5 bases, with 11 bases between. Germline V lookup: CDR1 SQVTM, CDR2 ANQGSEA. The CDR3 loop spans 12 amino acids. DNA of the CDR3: TGCAGCGTTGTGGGACTGTCCGAGACCCAGTACTTC. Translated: CSVVGLSETQYF.

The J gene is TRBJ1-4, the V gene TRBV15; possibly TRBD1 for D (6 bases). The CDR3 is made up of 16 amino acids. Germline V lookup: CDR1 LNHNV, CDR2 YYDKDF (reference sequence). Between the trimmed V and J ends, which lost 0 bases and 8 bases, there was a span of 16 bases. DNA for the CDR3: TGTGCCACCAGCAGAGATGGCGCATCAGGGGTCGAAAAACTGTTTTTT. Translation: CATSRDGASGVEKLFF.

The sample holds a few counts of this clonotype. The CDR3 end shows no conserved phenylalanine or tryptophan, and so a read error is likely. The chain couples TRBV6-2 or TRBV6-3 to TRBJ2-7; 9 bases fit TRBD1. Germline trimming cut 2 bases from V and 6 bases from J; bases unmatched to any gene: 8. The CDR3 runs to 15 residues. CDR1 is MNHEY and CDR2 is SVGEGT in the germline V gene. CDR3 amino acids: CASSYPTRTGVEQYL. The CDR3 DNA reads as TGTGCCAGCAGTTACCCGACTAGGACAGGGGTCGAGCAGTACCTC.

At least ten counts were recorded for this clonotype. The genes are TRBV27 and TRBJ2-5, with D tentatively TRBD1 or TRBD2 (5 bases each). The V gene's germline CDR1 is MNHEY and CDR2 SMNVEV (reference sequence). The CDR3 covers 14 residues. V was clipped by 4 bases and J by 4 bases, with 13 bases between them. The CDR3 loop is CASSSPGRLETQYF. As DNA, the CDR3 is TGTGCCAGCAGTTCCCCGGGGCGCTTAGAGACCCAGTACTTC.

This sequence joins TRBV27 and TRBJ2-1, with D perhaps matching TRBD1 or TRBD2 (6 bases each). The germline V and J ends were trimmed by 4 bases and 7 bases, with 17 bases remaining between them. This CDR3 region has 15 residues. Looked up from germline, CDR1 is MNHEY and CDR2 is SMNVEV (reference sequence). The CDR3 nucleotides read TGTGCCAGCAGTTCTTGGACTGGAGGGGGAAATGAGCAGTTCTTC. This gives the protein CASSSWTGGGNEQFF.

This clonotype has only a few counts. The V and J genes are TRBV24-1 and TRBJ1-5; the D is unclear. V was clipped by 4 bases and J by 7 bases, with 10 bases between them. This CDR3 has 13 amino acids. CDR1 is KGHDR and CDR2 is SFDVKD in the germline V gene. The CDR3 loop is CATSEAGAQPQHF. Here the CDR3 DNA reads TGTGCCACCAGTGAGGCAGGAGCCCAGCCCCAGCATTTT.

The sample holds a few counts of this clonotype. The CDR3 loop is CASGEAGVYEQYF. CDR3 bases: TGTGCCAGTGGCGAGGCGGGGGTCTACGAGCAGTACTTC. The V call is TRBV19, the J call TRBJ2-7, with 7 bases that match TRBD2. This CDR3 region has 13 residues. CDR1 and CDR2 from the germline V gene are LNHDA and SQIVND (reference sequence). The junction had 7 bases not matched to a gene; V was cut back by 8 bases and J by 3 bases. Full variable domain (outside the CDR3, taken from reference TRBV19 and TRBJ2-7): DGGITQSPKYLFRKEGQNVTLSCEQNLNHDAMYWYRQDPGQGLRLIYYSQIVNDFQKGDIAEGYSVSREKKESFPLTVTSAQKNPTAFYLCASGEAGVYEQYFGPGTRLTVT.

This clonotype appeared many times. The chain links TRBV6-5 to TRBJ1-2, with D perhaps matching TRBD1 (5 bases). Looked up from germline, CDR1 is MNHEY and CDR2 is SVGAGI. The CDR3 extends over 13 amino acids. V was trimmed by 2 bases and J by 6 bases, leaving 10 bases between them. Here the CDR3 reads CASSYAGSNGYTF. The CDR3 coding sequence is TGTGCCAGCAGTTACGCAGGGTCCAATGGCTACACCTTC.

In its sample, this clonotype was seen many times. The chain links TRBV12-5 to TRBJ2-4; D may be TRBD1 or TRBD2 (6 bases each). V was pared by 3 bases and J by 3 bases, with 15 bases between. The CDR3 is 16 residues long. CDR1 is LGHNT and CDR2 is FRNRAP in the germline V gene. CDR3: CASGFTGRDGKNIQYF. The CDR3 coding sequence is TGTGCTAGTGGTTTCACAGGGCGGGATGGCAAAAACATTCAGTACTTC.

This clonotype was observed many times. The DNA of the CDR3 is TGTGCCAGCAGTTTAACTGGGAGCTCTGGAAACACCATATATTTT. Protein product: CASSLTGSSGNTIYF. This sequence joins TRBV28 and TRBJ1-3; D is unclear. The germline V gene has CDR1 MDHEN and CDR2 SYDVKM. V lost 2 bases to trimming and J lost 0 bases, with 8 bases between them. The CDR3 spans 15 residues.

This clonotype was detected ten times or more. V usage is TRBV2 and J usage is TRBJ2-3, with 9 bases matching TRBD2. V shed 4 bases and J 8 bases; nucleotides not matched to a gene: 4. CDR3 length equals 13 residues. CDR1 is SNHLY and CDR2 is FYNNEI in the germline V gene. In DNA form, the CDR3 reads TGTGCCAGCAGTGGACGACTAGCGGCTACGCAGTATTTT. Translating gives CASSGRLAATQYF.

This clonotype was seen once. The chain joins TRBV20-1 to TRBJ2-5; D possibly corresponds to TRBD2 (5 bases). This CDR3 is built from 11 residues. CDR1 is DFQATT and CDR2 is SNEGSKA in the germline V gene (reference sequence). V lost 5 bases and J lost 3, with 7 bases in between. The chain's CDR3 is CSARGEETQYF. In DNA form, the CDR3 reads TGCAGTGCTCGGGGAGAAGAGACCCAGTACTTC.

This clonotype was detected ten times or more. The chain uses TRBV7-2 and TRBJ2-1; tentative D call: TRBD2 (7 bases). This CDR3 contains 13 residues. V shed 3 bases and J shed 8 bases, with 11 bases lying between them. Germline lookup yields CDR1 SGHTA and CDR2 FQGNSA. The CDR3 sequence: CASSFQGGDEQFF. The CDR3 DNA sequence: TGTGCCAGCAGCTTCCAAGGGGGGGATGAGCAGTTCTTC.

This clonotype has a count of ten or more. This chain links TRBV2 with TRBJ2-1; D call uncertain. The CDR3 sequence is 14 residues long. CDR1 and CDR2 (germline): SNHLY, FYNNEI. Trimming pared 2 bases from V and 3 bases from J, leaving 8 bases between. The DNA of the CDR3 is TGTGCCAGCAGTGAATTGCGACACTACAATGAGCAGTTCTTC. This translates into CASSELRHYNEQFF.

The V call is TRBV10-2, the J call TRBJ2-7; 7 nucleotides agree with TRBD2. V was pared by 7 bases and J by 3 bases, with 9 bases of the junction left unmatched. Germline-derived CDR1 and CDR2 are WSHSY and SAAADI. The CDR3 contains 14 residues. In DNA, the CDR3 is TGCGCCAGCACCCCGGGACTATCATTCTACGAGCAGTACTTC. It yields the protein CASTPGLSFYEQYF.

The CDR3 loop reads CASTPSSGSYNEQFF. The CDR3 DNA reads TGTGCCAGCACCCCGTCTAGCGGATCCTACAATGAGCAGTTCTTC. J is TRBJ2-1 and V is TRBV12-3 or TRBV12-4; 7 nucleotides agree with TRBD2. This CDR3 comprises 15 residues. Trimming took 7 bases from V and 1 from J; bases not matched to a gene: 7.

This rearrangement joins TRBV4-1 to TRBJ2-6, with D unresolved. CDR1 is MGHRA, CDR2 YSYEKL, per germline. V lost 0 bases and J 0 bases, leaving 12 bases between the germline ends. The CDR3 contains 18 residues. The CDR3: CASSQDPAKSSGANVLTF. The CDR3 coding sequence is TGCGCCAGCAGCCAAGATCCAGCAAAGAGCTCTGGGGCCAACGTCCTGACTTTC.

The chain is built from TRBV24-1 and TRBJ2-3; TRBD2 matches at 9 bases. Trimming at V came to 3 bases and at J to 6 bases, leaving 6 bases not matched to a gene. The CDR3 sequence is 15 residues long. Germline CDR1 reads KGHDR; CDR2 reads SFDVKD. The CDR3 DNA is TGTGCCACCAGTGATGCCGGGACTAGCAATGATACGCAGTATTTT. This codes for CATSDAGTSNDTQYF.

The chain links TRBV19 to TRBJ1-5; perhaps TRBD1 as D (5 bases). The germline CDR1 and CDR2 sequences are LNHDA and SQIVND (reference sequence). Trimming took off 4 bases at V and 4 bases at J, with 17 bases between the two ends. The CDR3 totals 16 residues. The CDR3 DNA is TGTGCCAGTAGTACAACAGGAGTGAACGGGAATCAGCCCCAGCATTTT. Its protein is CASSTTGVNGNQPQHF.

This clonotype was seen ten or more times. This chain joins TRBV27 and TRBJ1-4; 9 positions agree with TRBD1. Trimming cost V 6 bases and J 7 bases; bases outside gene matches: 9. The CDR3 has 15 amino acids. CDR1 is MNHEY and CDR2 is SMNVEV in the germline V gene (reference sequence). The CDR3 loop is CASRTDRGMGEKLFF. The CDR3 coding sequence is TGTGCCAGCAGGACGGACAGGGGAATGGGTGAAAAACTGTTTTTT. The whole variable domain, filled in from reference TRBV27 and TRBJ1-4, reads EAQVTQNPRYLITVTGKKLTVTCSQNMNHEYMSWYRQDPGLGLRQIYYSMNVEVTDKGDVPEGYKVSRKEKRNFPLILESPSPNQTSLYFCASRTDRGMGEKLFFGSGTQLSVL.

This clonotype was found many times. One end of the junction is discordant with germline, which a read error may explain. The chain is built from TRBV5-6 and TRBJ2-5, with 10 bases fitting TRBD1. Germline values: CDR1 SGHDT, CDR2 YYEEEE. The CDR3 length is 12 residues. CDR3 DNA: TGTGCCAGCAGCTTGGCGGTAGGGACAGGGGACTTC. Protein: CASSLAVGTGDF.

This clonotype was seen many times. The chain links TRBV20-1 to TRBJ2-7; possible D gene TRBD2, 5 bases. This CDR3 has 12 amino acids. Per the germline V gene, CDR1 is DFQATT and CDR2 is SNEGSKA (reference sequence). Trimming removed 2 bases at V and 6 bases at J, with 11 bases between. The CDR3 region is CSARYSVREQYF. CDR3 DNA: TGCAGTGCTAGATATAGCGTGCGCGAGCAGTACTTC.